A selection of T cell receptor beta chains follows, all from one sample in a study of CD8 T cells in ankylosing spondylitis. TCRdb processed the 5' RACE reads anew with MiXCR; each CDR3 protein has one entry. The sample gives 390,000 or so distinct CDR3 sequences, around 24% of which show up once; approximately 16% is in the top ten. The sample comprised blood, either unsorted or a sorted T cell fraction (not recorded which). Source of these receptors: a male donor with ankylosing spondylitis. Each CDR3 is given with its conserved first and last residue. The order of the fields is V gene, clone size, D gene, J gene, CDR3 protein, CDR3 DNA. A D gene is named only where the DNA matches it firmly. Size is stated for part of the rows, as once, few or many counts, or as a class when the clone is expanded.

V gene: TRBV12-3/TRBV12-4
clone size: many
D gene: .
J gene: TRBJ2-3
CDR3 protein: CASTPDVRGTQYF
CDR3 DNA: TGTGCCAGCACCCCGGACGTTCGGGGTACGCAGTATTTT

V gene: TRBV4-3
clone size: .
D gene: .
J gene: TRBJ2-2
CDR3 protein: CASSQVPLGLGGIGELFF
CDR3 DNA: TGCGCCAGCAGCCAAGTACCCTTAGGATTAGGGGGAATCGGGGAGCTGTTTTTT

V gene: TRBV25-1
clone size: few
D gene: .
J gene: TRBJ2-7
CDR3 protein: CASSESGRGTYEQYF
CDR3 DNA: TGTGCCAGCAGTGAATCGGGCAGGGGCACCTACGAGCAGTACTTC

V gene: TRBV10-3
clone size: .
D gene: TRBD1
J gene: TRBJ1-2
CDR3 protein: CAITRTGGSYGYTF
CDR3 DNA: TGTGCCATCACCCGGACAGGGGGTTCCTATGGCTACACCTTC

V gene: TRBV4-1
clone size: few
D gene: TRBD1
J gene: TRBJ1-4
CDR3 protein: CASSQGQGTGGNEKLFF
CDR3 DNA: TGCGCCAGCAGCCAGGGACAGGGAACGGGGGGCAATGAAAAACTGTTTTTT

V gene: TRBV7-6
clone size: .
D gene: .
J gene: TRBJ1-4
CDR3 protein: CASSRGVLNEKLFF
CDR3 DNA: TGTGCCAGCAGCCGAGGGGTCCTCAATGAAAAACTGTTTTTT

V gene: TRBV18
clone size: .
D gene: .
J gene: TRBJ2-2
CDR3 protein: CASSQTAGTGELFF
CDR3 DNA: TGTGCCAGCTCACAAACGGCGGGTACCGGGGAGCTGTTTTTT

V gene: TRBV5-1
clone size: once
D gene: .
J gene: TRBJ1-1
CDR3 protein: CASSLEEKAFF
CDR3 DNA: TGCGCCAGCAGCTTGGAGGAGAAAGCTTTCTTT

V gene: TRBV3-1
clone size: few
D gene: .
J gene: TRBJ2-7
CDR3 protein: CASGLSGPSYEQYF
CDR3 DNA: TGTGCCAGCGGGTTGTCGGGCCCTTCCTACGAGCAGTACTTC

V gene: TRBV25-1
clone size: .
D gene: .
J gene: TRBJ1-3
CDR3 protein: CASSEDRQGNTIYF
CDR3 DNA: TGTGCCAGCAGTGAGGACCGTCAAGGAAACACCATATATTTT

V gene: TRBV4-2
clone size: few
D gene: .
J gene: TRBJ1-2
CDR3 protein: CASSQVNGEVYTF
CDR3 DNA: TGTGCCAGCAGCCAAGTGAACGGGGAGGTCTACACCTTC

V gene: TRBV29-1
clone size: .
D gene: .
J gene: TRBJ2-2
CDR3 protein: CSATWASLKVTGELFF
CDR3 DNA: TGCAGCGCTACCTGGGCGAGCCTCAAGGTGACCGGGGAGCTGTTTTTT

V gene: TRBV21-1
clone size: .
D gene: .
J gene: TRBJ2-7
CDR3 protein: CASSKDYGGAYEQYF
CDR3 DNA: TGTGCCAGCAGCAAAGACTACGGGGGTGCCTACGAGCAGTACTTC

V gene: TRBV10-3
clone size: .
D gene: TRBD2
J gene: TRBJ2-2
CDR3 protein: CATGLADTGELFF
CDR3 DNA: TGTGCCACGGGACTAGCGGACACCGGGGAGCTGTTTTTT

V gene: TRBV11-3
clone size: .
D gene: TRBD2
J gene: TRBJ2-7
CDR3 protein: CASSFRLAGGIGYEQYF
CDR3 DNA: TGTGCCAGCAGCTTCAGACTAGCGGGCGGAATCGGCTACGAGCAGTACTTC

V gene: TRBV12-3/TRBV12-4
clone size: few
D gene: .
J gene: TRBJ1-4
CDR3 protein: CASSLHLGLATNEKLFF
CDR3 DNA: TGTGCCAGCAGTTTACACTTGGGCCTGGCAACTAATGAAAAACTGTTTTTT

V gene: TRBV6-1
clone size: few
D gene: TRBD1
J gene: TRBJ1-6
CDR3 protein: CASSPGQGDSPLHF
CDR3 DNA: TGTGCCAGCAGTCCGGGACAGGGAGACTCACCCCTCCACTTT

V gene: TRBV19
clone size: .
D gene: TRBD1
J gene: TRBJ1-4
CDR3 protein: CASSTRTGNEKLFF
CDR3 DNA: TGTGCCAGTAGTACCCGGACAGGGAATGAAAAACTGTTTTTT

V gene: TRBV6-5
clone size: few
D gene: .
J gene: TRBJ2-2
CDR3 protein: CASSYPDVVNTGELFF
CDR3 DNA: TGTGCCAGCAGTTACCCTGACGTGGTAAACACCGGGGAGCTGTTTTTT

V gene: TRBV29-1
clone size: few
D gene: TRBD1
J gene: TRBJ1-3
CDR3 protein: CSVGGGFSGNTIYF
CDR3 DNA: TGCAGCGTTGGAGGGGGCTTCTCTGGAAACACCATATATTTT

V gene: TRBV6-5
clone size: .
D gene: .
J gene: TRBJ1-5
CDR3 protein: CASSSPTGRSNQPQHF
CDR3 DNA: TGTGCCAGCAGTTCACCGACAGGAAGGAGCAATCAGCCCCAGCATTTT

V gene: TRBV6-1
clone size: .
D gene: .
J gene: TRBJ2-4
CDR3 protein: CASSEELAKNIQYF
CDR3 DNA: TGTGCCAGCAGTGAAGAGCTAGCCAAAAACATTCAGTACTTC

V gene: TRBV15
clone size: .
D gene: .
J gene: TRBJ1-1
CDR3 protein: CATSRESRGTEAFF
CDR3 DNA: TGTGCCACCAGCAGAGAATCAAGGGGCACTGAAGCTTTCTTT

V gene: TRBV11-3
clone size: .
D gene: .
J gene: TRBJ2-5
CDR3 protein: CASSLGIALKTQYF
CDR3 DNA: TGTGCCAGCAGCTTAGGTATAGCACTGAAGACCCAGTACTTC

V gene: TRBV10-3
clone size: .
D gene: .
J gene: TRBJ2-2
CDR3 protein: CAIRAGRNTGELFF
CDR3 DNA: TGTGCCATCAGGGCGGGAAGGAACACCGGGGAGCTGTTTTTT

V gene: TRBV27
clone size: .
D gene: .
J gene: TRBJ2-7
CDR3 protein: CASSLEGTPGPYEQYF
CDR3 DNA: TGTGCCAGCAGTTTAGAGGGGACCCCAGGACCCTACGAGCAGTACTTC

V gene: TRBV24-1
clone size: .
D gene: .
J gene: TRBJ2-1
CDR3 protein: CATSDRRASNEQFF
CDR3 DNA: TGTGCCACCAGTGATAGGAGGGCCAGCAATGAGCAGTTCTTC

V gene: TRBV5-1
clone size: many
D gene: .
J gene: TRBJ1-1
CDR3 protein: CASSLDGSLSLEAFF
CDR3 DNA: TGCGCCAGCAGCTTGGATGGCAGTTTAAGTCTGGAAGCTTTCTTT

V gene: TRBV9
clone size: .
D gene: .
J gene: TRBJ2-1
CDR3 protein: CASSVEVWVVGNEQFF
CDR3 DNA: TGTGCCAGCAGCGTTGAGGTATGGGTAGTGGGCAATGAGCAGTTCTTC

V gene: TRBV10-3
clone size: few
D gene: .
J gene: TRBJ2-7
CDR3 protein: CAIRDDSYEQYF
CDR3 DNA: TGTGCCATCAGGGACGATAGCTACGAGCAGTACTTC

V gene: TRBV29-1
clone size: .
D gene: .
J gene: TRBJ2-3
CDR3 protein: CSVGKGGDTQYF
CDR3 DNA: TGCAGCGTTGGGAAGGGCGGAGATACGCAGTATTTT